This TCR beta chain emerged from a study of PD-1 blockade in classical Hodgkin lymphoma. Study at large: Nivolumab 3 mg/kg was given intravenously every 2 weeks. Study-level points and caveats: Relative to healthy donors, newly diagnosed patients reportedly had lower baseline TCR diversity, which was reported as lower still in relapsed/refractory patients. Some patients started nivolumab under 1 year after ASCT, and they were excluded. Still unresolved is the cause of the repertoire differences, which may be disease activity or prior therapy.

Worth noting for this clone: The antigen remains unidentified.

After autologous stem cell transplantation all patients relapsed, and prior brentuximab vedotin exposure differed between cohorts. Generated by immunoSEQ multiplex PCR, the TCRdb table keeps only in-frame clones and is missing some. The sample yields 100,000 or so clones, 80% to 90% seen once. CDR3 size: 12 residues. V shed 5 bases and J shed 1 base, with 8 bases lying between them. Germline V lookup: CDR1 SQVTM, CDR2 ANQGSEA. The material sequenced was peripheral blood mononuclear cells (PBMCs), taken before the second cycle of nivolumab. The chain uses TRBV29-1 and TRBJ1-1; D not certain. The TCR was taken from a human donor with classical Hodgkin lymphoma. This chain's CDR3 is CSVRAGNTEAFF. CDR3 DNA sequence: TGCAGCGTTAGGGCAGGGAACACTGAAGCTTTCTTT.